Presented here are 29 T cell receptor beta chains from one specimen sequenced in a study of blood T cell repertoires in COVID-19. Clones were sequenced by immunoSEQ multiplex PCR, and TCRdb holds only the in-frame ones, with some missing. This sample yields about 400,000 clones, of which nearly 90% are seen a single time; 2% to 2.5% belongs to the top ten. Sequenced sample: PBMCs or T cells enriched from blood (not recorded which). These receptors all stem from a middle-aged woman with acute COVID-19.

The CDR3 sequence: CASSRTFRSGNTIYF. CDR3 DNA: TGTGCCAGCAGCCGGACATTCCGCTCTGGAAACACCATATATTTT. V is TRBV6-5 and J is TRBJ1-3; D possibly corresponds to TRBD1 (5 bases). V was shortened by 6 bases and J by 0 bases, with 12 bases between the two germline ends. Looked up from germline, CDR1 is MNHEY and CDR2 is SVGAGI. The CDR3 covers 15 residues.

This clone turned up a few times. The V call is TRBV14, the J call TRBJ1-3, with TRBD1 matching 8 bases. Looked up from germline, CDR1 is SGHDN and CDR2 is FVKESK. V shed 2 bases and J 3 bases; nucleotides not matched to a gene: 12. The CDR3 covers 18 residues. The chain's CDR3 is CASSQRTGYLPSGNTIYF. The CDR3 DNA reads as TGTGCCAGCAGCCAACGGACAGGGTATCTACCTAGTGGAAACACCATATATTTT.

The rearrangement links TRBV7-8 to TRBJ2-1; D is possibly TRBD1 (6 bases). The V end lost 5 bases, the J end lost 3 bases, and 14 bases lay between the germline ends. The CDR3 spans 15 residues. The germline V gene encodes CDR1 SGHVS and CDR2 FQNEAQ. DNA of the CDR3: TGTGCCAGCAGCCCTCTGGGGGCCATCTACAATGAGCAGTTCTTC. Its protein product is CASSPLGAIYNEQFF. The whole variable domain, remainder taken from reference TRBV7-8 and TRBJ2-1, is GAGVSQSPRYKVAKRGQDVALRCDPISGHVSLFWYQQALGQGPEFLTYFQNEAQLDKSGLPSDRFFAERPEGSVSTLKIQRTQQEDSAVYLCASSPLGAIYNEQFFGPGTRLTVL.

The genes are TRBV29-1 and TRBJ1-1; 9 bases fit TRBD1. V lost 7 bases to trimming and J lost 1 base; unmatched junction nucleotides: 7. The CDR3 has 14 residues. Looked up from germline, CDR1 is SQVTM and CDR2 is ANQGSEA. CDR3 loop: CSAATGGANTEAFF. The CDR3 nucleotides read TGCAGCGCCGCGACAGGGGGAGCGAACACTGAAGCTTTCTTT.

The genes are TRBV14 and TRBJ2-7; 7 nucleotides match TRBD2. The CDR3 extends over 14 amino acids. Germline V gene sequence: CDR1 SGHDN, CDR2 FVKESK. V lost 4 bases and J lost 2; bases outside the gene matches: 5. CDR3 DNA: TGTGCCAGCAGCCCGTGGGGGGGTGCCTACGAGCAGTACTTC. Translated, it gives CASSPWGGAYEQYF.

This clone has a handful of counts. The V gene is TRBV30, the J gene TRBJ1-2; 11 bases map to TRBD1. CDR1 and CDR2 (germline): GTSNPN, SVGIG (reference sequence). V dropped 4 bases and J dropped 7; count of bases not matched to a gene: 14. This CDR3 has 16 amino acids. The CDR3 DNA reads TGTGCCTGGACTTATAGCGGGACAGGGGGTGCCGCTGGCTACACCTTC. Protein: CAWTYSGTGGAAGYTF.

The chain links TRBV7-9 to TRBJ1-2, with TRBD1 matching over 7 bases. The germline CDR1 and CDR2 sequences are SEHNR and FQNEAQ (reference sequence). This CDR3 contains 14 residues. Trimming took 4 bases from V and 6 from J; bases not matched to a gene: 8. The CDR3 region is CASSSFGTANGYTF. Written as DNA, the CDR3 is TGTGCCAGCAGCTCTTTCGGGACAGCTAATGGCTACACCTTC.

A single count supports this clone. The chain joins TRBV9 to TRBJ1-1; D ambiguous. Germline V lookup: CDR1 SGDLS, CDR2 YYNGEE. This CDR3 is built from 13 residues. Trimming shortened V by 3 bases and J by 3 bases, and 9 bases separated the two germline ends. The CDR3, as DNA: TGTGCCAGCAGCGCCTCCCCCGACACTGAAGCTTTCTTT. It specifies CASSASPDTEAFF.

This rearrangement joins TRBV29-1 to TRBJ2-7; 9 bases are shared with TRBD1. The CDR3 contains 13 residues. V lost 7 bases and J lost 7; bases outside the gene matches: 11. Germline CDR1 SQVTM, CDR2 ANQGSEA. The CDR3 region is CSGRTGAMGEQYF. The DNA for the CDR3 is TGCAGCGGAAGGACAGGGGCAATGGGGGAGCAGTACTTC.

This sequence joins TRBV7-9 and TRBJ2-3, with 8 nucleotides matching TRBD2. This CDR3 comprises 14 residues. In germline, CDR1 is SEHNR, CDR2 FQNEAQ (reference sequence). The trim removed 4 bases at V and 1 base at J, leaving 1 base unmatched. The CDR3 loop reads CASSSRGGTDTQYF. In DNA, the CDR3 is TGTGCCAGCAGCTCGCGGGGGGGCACAGATACGCAGTATTTT.

V is TRBV9 and J is TRBJ1-5; 7 bases map to TRBD1. The germline V gene encodes CDR1 SGDLS and CDR2 YYNGEE. V was pared by 3 bases and J by 6 bases, with 6 bases of the junction left unmatched. The CDR3 is 14 amino acids. The CDR3, as DNA: TGTGCCAGCAGCGCCGGGACAGCGGCTCAGCCCCAGCATTTT. Protein: CASSAGTAAQPQHF.

This clone was seen only once. The chain combines TRBV5-1 with TRBJ1-3; D is perhaps TRBD1 (5 bases). The V gene lost 0 bases and the J gene lost 2 bases, with 12 bases spanning the gap. This CDR3 is 16 amino acids long. The V gene's germline CDR1 is SGHRS and CDR2 YFSETQ. The DNA for the CDR3 is TGCGCCAGCAGCTTGGACGGGGGTTTAACTGGAAACACCATATATTTT. This gives the protein CASSLDGGLTGNTIYF. Together with reference TRBV5-1 and TRBJ1-3, the CDR3 gives the full variable domain: KAGVTQTPRYLIKTRGQQVTLSCSPISGHRSVSWYQQTPGQGLQFLFEYFSETQRNKGNFPGRFSGRQFSNSRSEMNVSTLELGDSALYLCASSLDGGLTGNTIYFGEGSWLTVV.

The chain carries TRBV18 and TRBJ2-1; D perhaps matches TRBD1 (5 bases). The CDR3 covers 14 residues. Per germline, CDR1 KGHSH and CDR2 LQKENI. V gave up 6 bases and J gave up 9 bases, with 18 bases separating them. The CDR3 region has the DNA TGTGCCAGCTCCCAGGGCCCCCGTCTCCCTGAGCAGTTCTTC. It specifies CASSQGPRLPEQFF.

The chain recombines TRBV30 with TRBJ1-5; TRBD1 is a possible D gene (6 bases). Germline lookup yields CDR1 GTSNPN and CDR2 SVGIG (reference sequence). CDR3 length: 12 amino acids. V was pared by 4 bases and J by 9 bases, with 13 bases between. CDR3 sequence reads: CAWNQGSGPQHF. The CDR3 coding sequence is TGTGCCTGGAACCAGGGGTCGGGGCCCCAGCATTTT.

The rearrangement links TRBV19 to TRBJ1-5; TRBD1 is a possible D gene (6 bases). Germline CDR1 and CDR2: LNHDA and SQIVND (reference sequence). V shed 4 bases and J shed 4 bases, with 14 bases lying between them. CDR3 length equals 15 residues. As DNA, the CDR3 is TGTGCCAGTAGTACCTCAGGGGAAGGAAATCAGCCCCAGCATTTT. Protein: CASSTSGEGNQPQHF.

This clone was counted once. The chain uses TRBV4-2 and TRBJ2-3; 9 positions agree with TRBD2. Germline V gene sequence: CDR1 LGHNA, CDR2 YNFKEQ. Trimming at V came to 0 bases and at J to 11 bases, leaving 18 bases not matched to a gene. There are 18 residues in the CDR3. The CDR3 DNA reads TGTGCCAGCAGCCAAGAGAAGGGGTTTAGCGGGGGACTTCTCGTGCAGTATTTT. Translated, it gives CASSQEKGFSGGLLVQYF.

This clone was observed at least ten times. Written as DNA, the CDR3 is TGTGCCAGCAGTTCTGACAGTCCCAGCTCTGGAAACACCATATATTTT. It codes for CASSSDSPSSGNTIYF. The V gene is TRBV6-5, the J gene TRBJ1-3; perhaps TRBD1 as D (5 bases). Germline V gene lookup returns CDR1 MNHEY and CDR2 SVGAGI. This CDR3 contains 16 residues. V lost 4 bases and J 0 bases, leaving 13 bases between the germline ends.

This chain links TRBV12-3 or TRBV12-4 with TRBJ1-2, with TRBD1 matching over 7 bases. Trimming took 5 bases from V and 4 from J; bases not matched to a gene: 4. This CDR3 is 13 amino acids long. Here the CDR3 DNA reads TGTGCCAGCAGTGCCGGGACAGCCTATGGCTACACCTTC. This translates into CASSAGTAYGYTF.

The rearrangement links TRBV9 to TRBJ2-3; D not certain. Germline assignment: CDR1 SGDLS and CDR2 YYNGEE. Trimming removed 0 bases at V and 2 bases at J, with 7 bases between. This CDR3 has 14 residues. Here the CDR3 reads CASSVDSITDTQYF. Here the CDR3 DNA reads TGTGCCAGCAGCGTAGACTCGATCACAGATACGCAGTATTTT.

V usage is TRBV24-1 and J usage is TRBJ2-3; 10 bases are a match to TRBD2. Per the germline V gene, CDR1 is KGHDR and CDR2 is SFDVKD. The CDR3 length is 16 residues. V lost 9 bases to trimming and J lost 2 bases; unmatched junction nucleotides: 10. The CDR3 sequence: CATAASGGIFTDTQYF. The CDR3 bases are TGTGCCACCGCCGCTAGCGGGGGAATTTTCACAGATACGCAGTATTTT.

The chain employs TRBV11-3 and TRBJ2-5; 12 bases are a match to TRBD2. The germline V gene encodes CDR1 SGHNT and CDR2 YENEEA. The V segment lost 5 bases and the J segment 4 bases; nucleotides outside the gene matches: 2. The CDR3 runs to 14 residues. The CDR3, as DNA: TGTGCCAGCAGCCTGACTAGCGGGGGAGAGACCCAGTACTTC. Translated: CASSLTSGGETQYF.

CDR3 protein: CASSPGRTGVTGELFF. The CDR3 bases are TGCGCCAGCAGCCCTGGGAGGACAGGGGTAACCGGGGAGCTGTTTTTT. The V call is TRBV5-1, the J call TRBJ2-2; the match to TRBD1 covers 9 bases. V trimming: 4 bases; J trimming: 5 bases; junction bases outside the gene matches: 9. Germline loops: CDR1 SGHRS, CDR2 YFSETQ. The CDR3 covers 16 residues.

The chain combines TRBV12-3 or TRBV12-4 with TRBJ1-1, with D hard to call. Trimming pared 1 base from V and 1 base from J, leaving 4 bases between. CDR3 length equals 13 residues. The CDR3 reads CASSLVSNTEAFF. DNA for the CDR3: TGTGCCAGCAGTTTAGTCTCGAACACTGAAGCTTTCTTT.

A single count supports this clone. The chain couples TRBV9 to TRBJ1-6, with D perhaps TRBD1 (6 bases). The CDR3 runs to 17 residues. Germline CDR1 reads SGDLS; CDR2 reads YYNGEE. The germline V and J ends were trimmed by 3 bases and 0 bases, with 13 bases remaining between them. The CDR3 here is CASSAETGSSYNSPLHF. As DNA, the CDR3 is TGTGCCAGCAGCGCAGAGACAGGCAGCTCCTATAATTCACCCCTCCACTTT.

The chain is built from TRBV19 and TRBJ2-5, with 14 positions matching TRBD2. The CDR3 contains 18 residues. V was pared by 11 bases and J by 4 bases, with 18 bases of the junction left unmatched. The germline CDR1 and CDR2 sequences are LNHDA and SQIVND (reference sequence). The CDR3 spells CASRSLRLAGGVGETQYF. DNA for the CDR3: TGTGCCTCCCGCTCCTTAAGACTAGCGGGGGGGGTAGGAGAGACCCAGTACTTC.

The rearrangement joins TRBV5-1 to TRBJ2-5; D is possibly TRBD1 (6 bases). Germline V gene sequence: CDR1 SGHRS, CDR2 YFSETQ. CDR3 length: 16 residues. V lost 3 bases and J 4 bases, leaving 19 bases between the germline ends. The CDR3 DNA reads TGCGCCAGCAGCTCGGAGTTAACAGGGCCGCCAGAGACCCAGTACTTC. Its protein product is CASSSELTGPPETQYF.

The chain joins TRBV11-3 to TRBJ2-1, with a weak D call TRBD2 (5 bases). Germline V gene data show CDR1 as SGHNT and CDR2 as YENEEA. The CDR3 is made up of 13 amino acids. Between the trimmed V and J ends, which lost 5 bases and 8 bases, there was a span of 13 bases. The CDR3 spells CASSPRGSYEQFF. The DNA for the CDR3 is TGTGCCAGCAGCCCCCGAGGGTCCTATGAGCAGTTCTTC.

This clone appeared a few times. This same CDR3 is encoded by further DNA sequences in the sample. The chain links TRBV27 to TRBJ1-5; no definite D call. V was clipped by 5 bases and J by 1 base, with 6 bases between them. Per germline, CDR1 MNHEY and CDR2 SMNVEV (reference sequence). The CDR3 runs 13 residues. Here the CDR3 DNA reads TGTGCCAGCAGTCCGGGGAGCAATCAGCCCCAGCATTTT. Its translation is CASSPGSNQPQHF.

The chain couples TRBV5-1 to TRBJ1-6; 9 nucleotides align to TRBD1. CDR3 size: 18 residues. J gave up 0 bases and V 4 bases, and 8 bases lay outside the gene matches. Germline values: CDR1 SGHRS, CDR2 YFSETQ. In DNA form, the CDR3 reads TGCGCCAGCAGCCAGGACAGGGGAGATAGCTCCTATAATTCACCCCTCCACTTT. This sequence encodes CASSQDRGDSSYNSPLHF.